One and the same sample provided the 9 T cell receptor beta chains below, sequenced in a study of T-cell reconstitution after alpha-beta-depleted transplantation in children. Preparing the TCRbeta library involved the use of unique molecular identifiers. Via MiXCR, TCRdb re-called the PCR reads, giving one row per CDR3 protein. The repertoire includes about 460,000 distinct CDR3 sequences, approximately 10% of them detected once, and around 15% sits in the top ten. This specimen consisted of PBMCs, mostly from graft donor cells, obtained 180 days after TCRalphabeta/CD19-depleted stem cell transplant. The receptors derive from a female patient aged 2-10 years who had a stem cell transplant for aplastic anemia, so the T cells may come from the graft donor.

The chain combines TRBV27 with TRBJ1-2; 8 nucleotides align to TRBD1. Germline V gives CDR1 MNHEY, CDR2 SMNVEV (reference sequence). V shed 3 bases, J shed 3 bases, and the junction held 6 bases outside the gene matches. The CDR3 extends over 15 amino acids. CDR3 bases: TGTGCCAGCAGTTTGTCAGGGGGCGAAGACTATGGCTACACCTTC. Protein sequence: CASSLSGGEDYGYTF.

Details on this clonotype: One junction end disagrees with the germline gene, perhaps due to a read error. V is TRBV28 and J is TRBJ1-4; TRBD1 might be the D (5 bases). Per the germline V gene, CDR1 is MDHEN and CDR2 is SYDVKM. The CDR3 is made up of 14 amino acids. CDR3: CAGSNQGLGEILFF. The CDR3 nucleotides are TGTGCCGGCTCCAACCAGGGATTGGGAGAAATACTGTTTTTT.

This clonotype was counted a few times. This chain uses TRBV3-1 with TRBJ1-4; D remains ambiguous. Trimming stripped 0 bases from V and 4 bases from J, with 9 bases between. The germline V gene has CDR1 LGHDT and CDR2 YNNKEL (reference sequence). The CDR3 spans 15 residues. The CDR3: CASSQEARINEKLFF. The CDR3 nucleotides read TGTGCCAGCAGCCAAGAGGCCAGGATTAATGAAAAACTGTTTTTT.

V and J are TRBV3-1 and TRBJ2-6; D is perhaps TRBD1 (5 bases). Trimming left V 10 bases short and J 0 bases short, with 25 bases between. The length of the CDR3 is 19 residues. Germline CDR1 is LGHDT and CDR2 is YNNKEL (reference sequence). The CDR3 protein is CATSQRKNRNLSGANVLTF. CDR3 bases: TGTGCCACCTCCCAAAGGAAGAACAGGAACCTCTCTGGGGCCAACGTCCTGACTTTC.

This clonotype was seen a few times. The rearrangement joins TRBV10-3 to TRBJ2-4; 8 bases fit TRBD1. The trim removed 0 bases at V and 3 bases at J, leaving 4 bases unmatched. The germline V gene encodes CDR1 ENHRY and CDR2 SYGVKD. The CDR3 consists of 16 residues. Here the CDR3 reads CAISESRDRSKNIQYF. DNA for the CDR3: TGTGCCATCAGTGAGTCAAGGGACAGGAGCAAAAACATTCAGTACTTC.

This clonotype turned up a few times. The chain employs TRBV11-2 and TRBJ2-7; D might be TRBD1 (5 bases). This CDR3 is built from 15 residues. V was pared by 1 base and J by 4 bases, with 14 bases between. Per the germline V gene, CDR1 is SGHAT and CDR2 is FQNNGV. In DNA, the CDR3 is TGTGCCAGCAGCTTAGGGGCAGGGATGGAGTACGAGCAGTACTTC. It yields the protein CASSLGAGMEYEQYF. Drawing the rest from reference TRBV11-2 and TRBJ2-7, the complete variable domain is EAGVAQSPRYKIIEKRQSVAFWCNPISGHATLYWYQQILGQGPKLLIQFQNNGVVDDSQLPKDRFSAERLKGVDSTLKIQPAKLEDSAVYLCASSLGAGMEYEQYFGPGTRLTVT.

This clonotype was counted between two and nine times. This chain links TRBV7-2 with TRBJ2-7, with a tentative D call TRBD2 (5 bases). CDR1 is SGHTA and CDR2 is FQGNSA in the germline V gene. Trimming stripped 0 bases from V and 6 bases from J, with 9 bases between. The CDR3 spans 13 residues. The CDR3 spells CASSLARELEQYV. Here the CDR3 DNA reads TGTGCCAGCAGCTTAGCACGGGAACTCGAGCAGTACGTC.

This clonotype turned up a few times. V usage is TRBV20-1 and J usage is TRBJ2-1, with D perhaps TRBD1 or TRBD2 (5 bases each). This CDR3 spans 15 amino acids. The V end lost 1 base, the J end lost 6 bases, and 16 bases lay between the germline ends. Germline V lookup: CDR1 DFQATT, CDR2 SNEGSKA (reference sequence). The CDR3 region has the DNA TGCAGTGCTAGAGCCGCCGGGGCTGGTGGCAATGAGCAGTTCTTC. Translating gives CSARAAGAGGNEQFF.

This clonotype was found a few times. The chain couples TRBV11-2 to TRBJ1-4, with TRBD1 identical over 7 bases. Germline values: CDR1 SGHAT, CDR2 FQNNGV. After removal of 4 bases from V and 1 base from J, the junction contained 12 bases not matched to a gene. The CDR3 extends over 18 amino acids. DNA of the CDR3: TGTGCCAGCAGCTCTGGTAGACGACAGGGCGGAACTAATGAAAAACTGTTTTTT. Translation gives CASSSGRRQGGTNEKLFF.